The next 18 T cell receptor beta chains were all read from a single sample in a study of OX40 agonist ivuxolimab in advanced cancers. Repertoires were generated with immunoSEQ multiplex PCR, while TCRdb's copy carries only in-frame clones and drops some. This table holds 98,000 or so clones, about 88% found once. The sequences come from CD4+ or CD8+ T cells sorted from blood, collected in a trial of the OX40 agonist ivuxolimab. These receptors all stem from an adult with an advanced solid tumor such as melanoma, head and neck, liver or kidney cancer.

The gene calls are TRBV30 and TRBJ1-2, with TRBD1 matching 10 bases. The V segment lost 5 bases and the J segment 4 bases; nucleotides outside the gene matches: 1. Germline loops: CDR1 GTSNPN, CDR2 SVGIG (reference sequence). This CDR3 contains 12 residues. This CDR3 reads CAWGTGAYGYTF. CDR3 bases: TGTGCCTGGGGGACAGGGGCCTATGGCTACACCTTC.

The chain links TRBV12-5 to TRBJ2-7, with D unclear. V was cut by 1 base and J by 12 bases, with 19 bases left in between. This CDR3 is built from 14 residues. CDR1 and CDR2 (germline): LGHNT, FRNRAP. The DNA of the CDR3 is TGTGCTAGTGGTTTGGGGCAGTCATCTTCCACACGGTACTTC. The encoded protein is CASGLGQSSSTRYF.

The genes are TRBV7-9 and TRBJ1-1; 7 positions match TRBD1. The germline gives CDR1 SEHNR, CDR2 FQNEAQ (reference sequence). The trim removed 3 bases at V and 4 bases at J, leaving 5 bases unmatched. The CDR3 length is 14 residues. Written as DNA, the CDR3 is TGTGCCAGCAGCTTGACAGGGATTGGCACTGAAGCTTTCTTT. This gives the protein CASSLTGIGTEAFF.

The CDR3 sequence: CASSSPGVPNTEAFF. The CDR3 coding sequence is TGTGCCAGCAGCTCGCCAGGGGTCCCGAACACTGAAGCTTTCTTT. The chain is built from TRBV5-4 and TRBJ1-1; D is possibly TRBD1 (6 bases). Germline loops: CDR1 SGHNT, CDR2 YYREEE (reference sequence). With 3 bases removed from V and 1 base from J, the gap between germline ends came to 13 bases. The CDR3 is 15 amino acids. The entire variable domain, with the rest obtained from reference TRBV5-4 and TRBJ1-1, is as follows: ETGVTQSPTHLIKTRGQQVTLRCSSQSGHNTVSWYQQALGQGPQFIFQYYREEENGRGNFPPRFSGLQFPNYSSELNVNALELDDSALYLCASSSPGVPNTEAFFGQGTRLTVV.

Written as DNA, the CDR3 is TGTGCCAGCAGGCTACAGGGGGCAGGAGAAAAACTGTTTTTT. Its protein is CASRLQGAGEKLFF. V and J are TRBV28 and TRBJ1-4, with 9 bases matching TRBD1. CDR3 length equals 14 residues. Germline assignment: CDR1 MDHEN and CDR2 SYDVKM. V dropped 6 bases and J dropped 8; count of bases not matched to a gene: 7.

The chain employs TRBV19 and TRBJ1-1; 8 bases fit TRBD1. The CDR3 loop spans 13 amino acids. Germline-derived CDR1 and CDR2 are LNHDA and SQIVND (reference sequence). Trimming at V came to 4 bases and at J to 3 bases, leaving 1 base not matched to a gene. CDR3 sequence (DNA): TGTGCCAGTAGTAAGGACAGGGACACTGAAGCTTTCTTT. This sequence encodes CASSKDRDTEAFF.

This chain links TRBV19 with TRBJ1-1; D unclear. This CDR3 is 13 amino acids long. Germline V gene lookup returns CDR1 LNHDA and CDR2 SQIVND (reference sequence). Trimming cost V 5 bases and J 1 base, with 8 bases left between them. Here the CDR3 reads CASSPTENTEAFF. The CDR3 DNA follows: TGTGCCAGTAGTCCTACAGAGAACACTGAAGCTTTCTTT.

CDR3 DNA: TGTGCCAGCTCACCAACGAGGGGGCGGACTCTATCCGATAATTCACCCCTCCACTTT. Encoded protein: CASSPTRGRTLSDNSPLHF. V and J are TRBV18 and TRBJ1-6, with 7 bases fitting TRBD1. The CDR3 is made up of 19 amino acids. Germline trimming cut 2 bases from V and 5 bases from J; bases unmatched to any gene: 15. The V gene's germline CDR1 is KGHSH and CDR2 LQKENI.

The chain is built from TRBV7-2 and TRBJ2-5; 10 bases match TRBD1. The V gene's germline CDR1 is SGHTA and CDR2 FQGNSA. The CDR3 has 19 residues. Trimming at V came to 5 bases and at J to 3 bases, leaving 18 bases not matched to a gene. The CDR3 region has the DNA TGTGCCAGCAGCCCAACACCTTCGACAGGGGGCGCGGGGAAAGAGACCCAGTACTTC. Its translation: CASSPTPSTGGAGKETQYF.

This sequence joins TRBV28 and TRBJ1-2, with D perhaps matching TRBD1 (5 bases). This CDR3 has 16 amino acids. Germline lookup yields CDR1 MDHEN and CDR2 SYDVKM. V gave up 5 bases and J gave up 8 bases, with 24 bases separating them. The CDR3: CASSPVGVLYPGGYTF. DNA for the CDR3: TGTGCCAGCAGTCCTGTGGGGGTACTATACCCTGGGGGCTACACCTTC.

This sequence joins TRBV21-1 and TRBJ1-2. TRBV21-1 is a documented pseudogene. The CDR3 contains 16 residues. CDR3 in amino acids: CASSAGTLHRDYGYTF. The CDR3 coding sequence is TGTGCCAGCAGCGCGGGGACCCTCCACCGAGACTATGGCTACACCTTC.

This clone was seen a few times. The V gene is TRBV2, the J gene TRBJ2-3; D possibly corresponds to TRBD2 (6 bases). The germline V gene has CDR1 SNHLY and CDR2 FYNNEI. The CDR3 runs to 12 residues. Deletions cut 8 bases from V and 2 bases from J, with 8 bases between. The CDR3 is CASSRDTDTQYF. The CDR3 DNA reads TGTGCCAGCTCGCGGGACACAGATACGCAGTATTTT. Complete variable domain (other parts from reference TRBV2 and TRBJ2-3): EPEVTQTPSHQVTQMGQEVILRCVPISNHLYFYWYRQILGQKVEFLVSFYNNEISEKSEIFDDQFSVERPDGSNFTLKIRSTKLEDSAMYFCASSRDTDTQYFGPGTRLTVL.

This clone showed up just once. The chain combines TRBV7-2 with TRBJ2-7, with 9 bases that match TRBD1. CDR1 and CDR2 (germline): SGHTA, FQGNSA. This CDR3 spans 13 amino acids. The ends lost 5 bases at V and 3 bases at J; junction bases unmatched: 2. This chain's CDR3 is CASSRTGDYEQYF. In nucleotides, the CDR3 is TGTGCCAGCAGCCGGACAGGGGACTACGAGCAGTACTTC.

Regarding this clone: A read error may produce the germline difference seen at one junction end. The V call is TRBV7-7, the J call TRBJ2-1; tentatively, D is TRBD1 or TRBD2 (5 bases each). Germline V gives CDR1 SSHAT, CDR2 FNYEAQ (reference sequence). The CDR3 has 13 amino acids. For the CDR3, the DNA is TGTGCTAGCAGCCCCCTCAGGGACCATGAGCAGTTCTTC. This codes for CASSPLRDHEQFF.

The genes are TRBV5-1 and TRBJ2-1; 7 bases line up with TRBD1. After removal of 3 bases from V and 9 bases from J, the junction contained 15 bases not matched to a gene. This CDR3 comprises 16 residues. Germline CDR1 SGHRS, CDR2 YFSETQ. This CDR3 is CASSSDRVGSRAEQFF. CDR3 sequence (DNA): TGCGCCAGCAGCTCTGACAGGGTTGGTTCTAGGGCTGAGCAGTTCTTC.

The chain carries TRBV10-3 and TRBJ1-1; tentative D call: TRBD1 (6 bases). V was trimmed by 8 bases and J by 0 bases, leaving 16 bases between them. The CDR3 spans 15 residues. The germline CDR1 and CDR2 sequences are ENHRY and SYGVKD. The CDR3 here is CAISSEGEVNTEAFF. The CDR3, as DNA: TGTGCCATCTCCTCAGAGGGGGAGGTGAACACTGAAGCTTTCTTT.

CDR3 in DNA: TGTGCCAGCAGCGTAGACATTGGGAGTGAGCAGTTCTTC. This encodes CASSVDIGSEQFF. The chain combines TRBV9 with TRBJ2-1, with D possibly matching TRBD2 (5 bases). V dropped 0 bases and J dropped 9 bases, with 10 bases sitting between them. CDR1 and CDR2 (germline): SGDLS, YYNGEE. This CDR3 has 13 residues.

J is TRBJ1-1 and V is TRBV5-1; TRBD1 might be the D (5 bases). CDR1 is SGHRS, CDR2 YFSETQ, per germline. The length of the CDR3 is 13 residues. V dropped 3 bases and J dropped 1 base, with 7 bases sitting between them. CDR3 in DNA: TGCGCCAGCAGCTACAGGACGAACACTGAAGCTTTCTTT. It codes for CASSYRTNTEAFF.